These T cell receptor beta chains were read from a single sample in a study of response to subunit inactivated influenza vaccine. One entry per CDR3 protein results from TCRdb running MiXCR on the RT-PCR reads. The data hold 200,000 to 300,000 distinct CDR3 sequences, with 12% observed a single time. The sample in question was non-naive T cells sorted from PBMCs, obtained 14 to 15 days before vaccination. These receptors all stem from a man between 45 and 60 years old who received an inactivated influenza vaccine. Both conserved end residues are part of each CDR3. Fields, in order: clone size, V gene, J gene, D gene, CDR3 protein, CDR3 DNA. The D gene is left open where the match is weak. Clone size is not always given. Where it is, it says once, few, many or a class for expanded clones.

clone size: few; V gene: TRBV10-3; J gene: TRBJ1-3; D gene: .; CDR3 protein: CAISIGGTSGNTIYF; CDR3 DNA: TGTGCCATCAGTATAGGGGGGACCTCTGGAAACACCATATATTTT
clone size: few; V gene: TRBV20-1; J gene: TRBJ2-1; D gene: TRBD2; CDR3 protein: CSATSLAGIYNEQFF; CDR3 DNA: TGCAGTGCTACCTCCCTAGCGGGGATATACAATGAGCAGTTCTTC
clone size: many; V gene: TRBV7-2; J gene: TRBJ2-7; D gene: .; CDR3 protein: CASSLVQGSYEQYF; CDR3 DNA: TGTGCCAGCAGCTTAGTCCAGGGGTCGTACGAGCAGTACTTC
clone size: few; V gene: TRBV4-3; J gene: TRBJ1-6; D gene: .; CDR3 protein: CASSQGRIRSPLHF; CDR3 DNA: TGCGCCAGCAGCCAAGGCCGGATCCGGTCACCCCTCCACTTT
clone size: .; V gene: TRBV9; J gene: TRBJ2-7; D gene: .; CDR3 protein: CASSVVRRHTLNYEQYF; CDR3 DNA: TGTGCCAGCAGCGTAGTCCGACGGCACACACTCAACTACGAGCAGTACTTC
clone size: .; V gene: TRBV12-3/TRBV12-4; J gene: TRBJ2-1; D gene: .; CDR3 protein: CASSFPGERAYNEQFF; CDR3 DNA: TGTGCCAGCAGTTTCCCAGGGGAGCGGGCCTACAATGAGCAGTTCTTC
clone size: few; V gene: TRBV2; J gene: TRBJ2-6; D gene: .; CDR3 protein: CASSRDGPSGANVLTF; CDR3 DNA: TGTGCCAGCAGCCGGGACGGCCCCTCTGGGGCCAACGTCCTGACTTTC
clone size: few; V gene: TRBV24-1; J gene: TRBJ2-3; D gene: .; CDR3 protein: CATGSGREDTQYF; CDR3 DNA: TGTGCCACGGGGTCGGGGCGCGAAGATACGCAGTATTTT
clone size: .; V gene: TRBV7-2; J gene: TRBJ2-3; D gene: .; CDR3 protein: CASSLAHSDTQYF; CDR3 DNA: TGTGCCAGCAGCTTAGCGCATTCAGATACGCAGTATTTT
clone size: .; V gene: TRBV6-5; J gene: TRBJ2-1; D gene: TRBD2; CDR3 protein: CASSYSGGLYNEQFF; CDR3 DNA: TGTGCCAGCAGTTACTCGGGAGGGCTCTACAATGAGCAGTTCTTC
clone size: many; V gene: TRBV18; J gene: TRBJ1-1; D gene: .; CDR3 protein: CASSPSLGGNTEAFF; CDR3 DNA: TGTGCCAGCTCACCATCCCTTGGGGGGAACACTGAAGCTTTCTTT
clone size: few; V gene: TRBV2; J gene: TRBJ2-5; D gene: .; CDR3 protein: CASWAGSPRETQYF; CDR3 DNA: TGTGCCTCCTGGGCGGGATCACCGAGGGAGACCCAGTACTTC
clone size: few; V gene: TRBV4-3; J gene: TRBJ2-1; D gene: .; CDR3 protein: CASSQTLPNEQFF; CDR3 DNA: TGCGCCAGCAGCCAAACTCTGCCCAATGAGCAGTTCTTC
clone size: .; V gene: TRBV3-1; J gene: TRBJ2-2; D gene: TRBD1; CDR3 protein: CASSPRQGNGELFF; CDR3 DNA: TGTGCCAGCAGCCCAAGACAGGGGAACGGGGAGCTGTTTTTT
clone size: .; V gene: TRBV5-1; J gene: TRBJ2-1; D gene: .; CDR3 protein: CASSLRREHEQFF; CDR3 DNA: TGCGCCAGCAGCTTGAGGCGGGAACATGAGCAGTTCTTC
clone size: .; V gene: TRBV18; J gene: TRBJ2-4; D gene: .; CDR3 protein: CASSPGVAKNIQYF; CDR3 DNA: TGTGCCAGCTCACCAGGTGTAGCCAAAAACATTCAGTACTTC
clone size: few; V gene: TRBV20-1; J gene: TRBJ2-5; D gene: .; CDR3 protein: CSASNAYKQETQYF; CDR3 DNA: TGCAGTGCTAGCAATGCCTACAAGCAAGAGACCCAGTACTTC
clone size: many; V gene: TRBV6-5; J gene: TRBJ1-5; D gene: .; CDR3 protein: CASSYSLLGGHSNQPQHF; CDR3 DNA: TGTGCCAGCAGTTACTCCTTACTGGGTGGCCATAGCAATCAGCCCCAGCATTTT
clone size: .; V gene: TRBV6-2/TRBV6-3; J gene: TRBJ2-7; D gene: TRBD2; CDR3 protein: CASSERGEQYF; CDR3 DNA: TGTGCCAGCAGCGAGCGGGGCGAGCAGTACTTC
clone size: few; V gene: TRBV2; J gene: TRBJ2-7; D gene: .; CDR3 protein: CASSRQASSYEQYF; CDR3 DNA: TGTGCCAGCAGTAGACAGGCGAGCTCCTACGAGCAGTACTTC
clone size: few; V gene: TRBV27; J gene: TRBJ2-2; D gene: .; CDR3 protein: CASSLVGLTGELFF; CDR3 DNA: TGTGCCAGCAGTTTAGTAGGGCTCACCGGGGAGCTGTTTTTT
clone size: .; V gene: TRBV6-6; J gene: TRBJ2-7; D gene: TRBD2; CDR3 protein: CASSFSGGMYF; CDR3 DNA: TGTGCCAGCAGTTTTAGCGGGGGGATGTACTTC
clone size: .; V gene: TRBV6-2/TRBV6-3; J gene: TRBJ2-3; D gene: .; CDR3 protein: CASRDLTDTQYF; CDR3 DNA: TGTGCCAGCCGGGACCTCACAGATACGCAGTATTTT
clone size: .; V gene: TRBV11-2; J gene: TRBJ2-1; D gene: .; CDR3 protein: CASSSLARAYNEQFF; CDR3 DNA: TGTGCCAGCAGCAGTCTAGCGCGGGCCTACAATGAGCAGTTCTTC
clone size: .; V gene: TRBV2; J gene: TRBJ2-2; D gene: TRBD1; CDR3 protein: CASVWGTGGTGELFF; CDR3 DNA: TGTGCCAGCGTCTGGGGGACAGGGGGGACCGGGGAGCTGTTTTTT
clone size: .; V gene: TRBV6-2/TRBV6-3; J gene: TRBJ1-2; D gene: TRBD1; CDR3 protein: CASSIGQGANYGYTF; CDR3 DNA: TGTGCCAGCAGTATCGGACAGGGGGCGAACTATGGCTACACCTTC
clone size: many; V gene: TRBV29-1; J gene: TRBJ2-3; D gene: TRBD2; CDR3 protein: CSARTTSGASTDTQYF; CDR3 DNA: TGCAGCGCCCGAACCACTAGCGGGGCCAGCACAGATACGCAGTATTTT
clone size: .; V gene: TRBV10-1; J gene: TRBJ2-1; D gene: .; CDR3 protein: CATGRKSSYNEQFF; CDR3 DNA: TGCGCCACCGGGAGAAAGAGCTCCTACAATGAGCAGTTCTTC
clone size: many; V gene: TRBV11-2; J gene: TRBJ1-6; D gene: TRBD1; CDR3 protein: CASSQYNRGQDYNSPLHF; CDR3 DNA: TGTGCCAGCAGCCAATATAATCGCGGACAGGACTATAATTCACCCCTCCACTTT
clone size: few; V gene: TRBV10-3; J gene: TRBJ2-7; D gene: .; CDR3 protein: CAISVLREGEQYF; CDR3 DNA: TGTGCCATCAGTGTTCTCCGGGAAGGCGAGCAGTACTTC
clone size: .; V gene: TRBV7-2; J gene: TRBJ1-2; D gene: .; CDR3 protein: CASSLPPNYGYTF; CDR3 DNA: TGTGCCAGCAGCTTACCTCCTAACTATGGCTACACCTTC
clone size: .; V gene: TRBV6-2/TRBV6-3; J gene: TRBJ2-1; D gene: TRBD2; CDR3 protein: CASRDSGGGSEQFF; CDR3 DNA: TGTGCCAGCAGAGATAGCGGGGGGGGCTCCGAGCAGTTCTTC
clone size: .; V gene: TRBV20-1; J gene: TRBJ2-7; D gene: TRBD2; CDR3 protein: CSARARPGGAGGPYEQYF; CDR3 DNA: TGCAGTGCTAGAGCCCGCCCGGGCGGAGCGGGGGGACCCTACGAGCAGTACTTC
clone size: few; V gene: TRBV4-3; J gene: TRBJ1-4; D gene: TRBD1; CDR3 protein: CASSHTGAPNEKLFF; CDR3 DNA: TGCGCCAGCAGCCATACAGGGGCACCTAATGAAAAACTGTTTTTT
clone size: many; V gene: TRBV4-3; J gene: TRBJ2-3; D gene: TRBD1; CDR3 protein: CASSQDGHGTGSPDTQYF; CDR3 DNA: TGCGCCAGCAGCCAAGATGGCCATGGGACAGGGAGCCCAGATACGCAGTATTTT
clone size: .; V gene: TRBV30; J gene: TRBJ2-1; D gene: .; CDR3 protein: CAFGTGLGYEQFF; CDR3 DNA: TGTGCCTTCGGGACTGGGCTCGGTTATGAGCAGTTCTTC
clone size: .; V gene: TRBV20-1; J gene: TRBJ2-1; D gene: .; CDR3 protein: CSAREDGISNEQFF; CDR3 DNA: TGCAGTGCTAGAGAGGACGGCATTTCCAATGAGCAGTTCTTC
clone size: few; V gene: TRBV20-1; J gene: TRBJ1-1; D gene: TRBD1; CDR3 protein: CSAIGTGNTEAFF; CDR3 DNA: TGCAGTGCTATTGGGACAGGTAACACTGAAGCTTTCTTT
clone size: .; V gene: TRBV20-1; J gene: TRBJ2-7; D gene: .; CDR3 protein: CSAFSQALIHEQYF; CDR3 DNA: TGCAGTGCATTCTCGCAGGCCCTTATCCACGAGCAGTACTTC
clone size: few; V gene: TRBV5-1; J gene: TRBJ2-1; D gene: .; CDR3 protein: CASSLGGSGNEQFF; CDR3 DNA: TGCGCCAGCAGCTTGGGGGGTTCAGGGAATGAGCAGTTCTTC
clone size: many; V gene: TRBV5-1; J gene: TRBJ2-4; D gene: .; CDR3 protein: CASSLDSRKNIQYF; CDR3 DNA: TGCGCCAGCAGCTTGGACAGTAGAAAAAACATTCAGTACTTC
clone size: .; V gene: TRBV29-1; J gene: TRBJ1-3; D gene: .; CDR3 protein: CSARDPGNTIYF; CDR3 DNA: TGCAGCGCCCGGGACCCTGGAAACACCATATATTTT
clone size: many; V gene: TRBV7-8; J gene: TRBJ2-1; D gene: .; CDR3 protein: CASSLALLTSYNEQFF; CDR3 DNA: TGTGCCAGCAGCTTAGCGCTGTTAACCTCCTACAATGAGCAGTTCTTC
clone size: few; V gene: TRBV25-1; J gene: TRBJ2-7; D gene: TRBD2; CDR3 protein: CASSSGSISEQYF; CDR3 DNA: TGTGCCAGCAGTAGCGGGAGTATTTCCGAGCAGTACTTC
clone size: .; V gene: TRBV2; J gene: TRBJ1-1; D gene: .; CDR3 protein: CASTKGGYTEAFF; CDR3 DNA: TGTGCCAGCACTAAGGGGGGCTACACTGAAGCTTTCTTT
clone size: few; V gene: TRBV12-3/TRBV12-4; J gene: TRBJ2-1; D gene: .; CDR3 protein: CASMTPFQNVGSYNEQFF; CDR3 DNA: TGTGCCAGCATGACCCCCTTTCAAAACGTAGGCTCCTACAATGAGCAGTTCTTC
clone size: few; V gene: TRBV28; J gene: TRBJ1-5; D gene: .; CDR3 protein: CASATASNQPQHF; CDR3 DNA: TGTGCCAGCGCGACGGCTAGCAATCAGCCCCAGCATTTT